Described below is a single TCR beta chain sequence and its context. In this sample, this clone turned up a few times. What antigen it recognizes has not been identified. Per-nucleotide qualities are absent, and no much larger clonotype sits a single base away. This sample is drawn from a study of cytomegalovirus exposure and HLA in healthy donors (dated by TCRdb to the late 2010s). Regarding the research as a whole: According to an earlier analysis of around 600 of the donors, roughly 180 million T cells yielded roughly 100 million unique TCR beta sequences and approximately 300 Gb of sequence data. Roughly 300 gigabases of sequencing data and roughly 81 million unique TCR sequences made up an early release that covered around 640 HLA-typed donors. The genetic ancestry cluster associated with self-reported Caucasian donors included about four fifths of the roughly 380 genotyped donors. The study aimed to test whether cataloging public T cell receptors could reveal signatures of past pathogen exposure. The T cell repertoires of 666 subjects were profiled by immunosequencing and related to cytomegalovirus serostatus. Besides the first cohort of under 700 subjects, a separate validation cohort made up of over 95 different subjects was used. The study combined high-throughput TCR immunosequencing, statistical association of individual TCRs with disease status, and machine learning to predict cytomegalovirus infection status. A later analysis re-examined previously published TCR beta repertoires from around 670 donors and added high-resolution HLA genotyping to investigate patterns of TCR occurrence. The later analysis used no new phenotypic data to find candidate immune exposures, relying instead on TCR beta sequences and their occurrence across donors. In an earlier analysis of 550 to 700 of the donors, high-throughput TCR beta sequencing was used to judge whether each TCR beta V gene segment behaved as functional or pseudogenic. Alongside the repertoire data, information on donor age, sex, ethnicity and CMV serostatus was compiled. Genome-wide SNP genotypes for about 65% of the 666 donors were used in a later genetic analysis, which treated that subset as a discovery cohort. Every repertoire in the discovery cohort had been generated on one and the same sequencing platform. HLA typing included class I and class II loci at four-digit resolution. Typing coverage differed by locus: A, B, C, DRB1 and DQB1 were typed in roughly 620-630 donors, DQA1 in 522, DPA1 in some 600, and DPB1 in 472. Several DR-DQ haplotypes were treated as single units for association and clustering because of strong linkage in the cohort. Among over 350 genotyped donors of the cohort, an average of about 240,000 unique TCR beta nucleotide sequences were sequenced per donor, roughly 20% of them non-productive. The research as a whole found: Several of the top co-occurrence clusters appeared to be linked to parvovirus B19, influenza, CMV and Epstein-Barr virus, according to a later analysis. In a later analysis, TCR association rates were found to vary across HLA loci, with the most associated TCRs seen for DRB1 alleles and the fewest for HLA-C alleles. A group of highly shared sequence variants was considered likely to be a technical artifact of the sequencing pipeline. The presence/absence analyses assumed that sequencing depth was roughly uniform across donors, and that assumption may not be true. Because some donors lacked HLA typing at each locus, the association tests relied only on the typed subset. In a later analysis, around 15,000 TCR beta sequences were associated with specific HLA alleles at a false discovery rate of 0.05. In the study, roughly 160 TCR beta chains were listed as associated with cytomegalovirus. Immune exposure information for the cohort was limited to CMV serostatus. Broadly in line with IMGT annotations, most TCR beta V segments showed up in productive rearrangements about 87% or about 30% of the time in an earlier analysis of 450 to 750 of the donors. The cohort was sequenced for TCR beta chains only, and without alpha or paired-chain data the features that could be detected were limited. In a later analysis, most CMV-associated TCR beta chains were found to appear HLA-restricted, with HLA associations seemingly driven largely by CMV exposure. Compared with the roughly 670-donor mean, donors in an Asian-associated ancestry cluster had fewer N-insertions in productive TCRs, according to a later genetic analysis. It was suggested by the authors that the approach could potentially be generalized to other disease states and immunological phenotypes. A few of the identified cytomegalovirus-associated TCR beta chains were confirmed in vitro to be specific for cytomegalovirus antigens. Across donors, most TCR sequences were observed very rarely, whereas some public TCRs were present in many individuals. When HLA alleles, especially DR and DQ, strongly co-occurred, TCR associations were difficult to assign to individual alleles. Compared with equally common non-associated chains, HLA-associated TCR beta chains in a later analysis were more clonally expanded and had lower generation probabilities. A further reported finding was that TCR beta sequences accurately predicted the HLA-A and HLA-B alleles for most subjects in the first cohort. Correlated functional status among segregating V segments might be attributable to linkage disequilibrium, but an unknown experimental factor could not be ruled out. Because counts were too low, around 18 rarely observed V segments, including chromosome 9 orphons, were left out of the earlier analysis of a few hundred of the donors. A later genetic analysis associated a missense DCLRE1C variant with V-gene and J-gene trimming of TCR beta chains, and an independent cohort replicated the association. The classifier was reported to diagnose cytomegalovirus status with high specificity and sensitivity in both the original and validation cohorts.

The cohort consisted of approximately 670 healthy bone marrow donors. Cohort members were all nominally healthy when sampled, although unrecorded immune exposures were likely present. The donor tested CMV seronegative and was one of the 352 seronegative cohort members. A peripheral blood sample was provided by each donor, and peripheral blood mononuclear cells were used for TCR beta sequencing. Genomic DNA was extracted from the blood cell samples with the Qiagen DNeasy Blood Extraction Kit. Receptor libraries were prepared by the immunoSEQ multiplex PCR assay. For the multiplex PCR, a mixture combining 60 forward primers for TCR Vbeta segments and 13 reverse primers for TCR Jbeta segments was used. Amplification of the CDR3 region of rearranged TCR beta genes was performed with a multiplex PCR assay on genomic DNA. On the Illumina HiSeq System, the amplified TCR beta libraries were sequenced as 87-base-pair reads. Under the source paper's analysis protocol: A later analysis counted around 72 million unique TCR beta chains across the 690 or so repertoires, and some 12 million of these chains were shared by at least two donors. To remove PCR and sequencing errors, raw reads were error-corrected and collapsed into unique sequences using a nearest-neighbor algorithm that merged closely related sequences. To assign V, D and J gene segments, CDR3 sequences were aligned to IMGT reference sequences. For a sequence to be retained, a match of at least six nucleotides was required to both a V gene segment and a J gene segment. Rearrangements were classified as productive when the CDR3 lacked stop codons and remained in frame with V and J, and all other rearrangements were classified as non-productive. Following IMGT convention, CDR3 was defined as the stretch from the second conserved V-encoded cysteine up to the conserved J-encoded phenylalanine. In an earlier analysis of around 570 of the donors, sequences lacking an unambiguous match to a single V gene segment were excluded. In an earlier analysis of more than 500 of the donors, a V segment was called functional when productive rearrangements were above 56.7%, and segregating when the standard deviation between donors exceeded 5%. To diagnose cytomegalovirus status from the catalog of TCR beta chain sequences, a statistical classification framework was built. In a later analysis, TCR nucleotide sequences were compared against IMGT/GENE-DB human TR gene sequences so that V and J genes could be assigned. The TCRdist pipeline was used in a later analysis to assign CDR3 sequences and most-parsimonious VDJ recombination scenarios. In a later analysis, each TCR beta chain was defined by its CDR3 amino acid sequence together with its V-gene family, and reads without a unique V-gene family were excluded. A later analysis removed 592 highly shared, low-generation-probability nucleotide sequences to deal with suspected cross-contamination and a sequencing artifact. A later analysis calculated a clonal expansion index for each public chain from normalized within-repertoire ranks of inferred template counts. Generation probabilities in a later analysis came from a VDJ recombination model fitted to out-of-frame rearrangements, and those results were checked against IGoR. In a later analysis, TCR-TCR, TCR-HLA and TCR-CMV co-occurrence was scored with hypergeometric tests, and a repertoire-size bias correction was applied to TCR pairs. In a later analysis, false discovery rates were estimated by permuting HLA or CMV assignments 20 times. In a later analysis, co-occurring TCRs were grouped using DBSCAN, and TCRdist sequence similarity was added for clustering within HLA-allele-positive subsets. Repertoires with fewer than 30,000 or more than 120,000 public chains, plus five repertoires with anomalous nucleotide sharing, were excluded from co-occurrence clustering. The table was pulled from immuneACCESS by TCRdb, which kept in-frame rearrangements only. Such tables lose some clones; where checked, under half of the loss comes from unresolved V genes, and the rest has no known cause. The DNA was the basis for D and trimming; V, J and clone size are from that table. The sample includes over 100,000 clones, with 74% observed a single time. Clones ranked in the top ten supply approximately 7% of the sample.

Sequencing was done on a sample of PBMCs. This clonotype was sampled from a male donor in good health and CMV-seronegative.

The DNA sequence reads TGCGCCAGCAGCTTGATAGGCTCCGGGAGAGAGTATGGCTACACCTTC. Its coded protein is CASSLIGSGREYGYTF. The chain joins TRBV5-1 to TRBJ1-2; confidence is insufficient to name the D gene. CDR1 and CDR2 are read off the germline V gene as SGHRS and YFSETQ. Spanning cysteine to phenylalanine, the CDR3 consists of 16 amino acids. The read is trimmed to its CDR3 DNA, 48 bases read in frame from base 1. The junction carries 18 bases between V and J, which are trimmed by 1 base and 5 bases respectively. Where the CDR3 stops, the reference TRBV5-1 and TRBJ1-2 genes take over; the full variable domain is KAGVTQTPRYLIKTRGQQVTLSCSPISGHRSVSWYQQTPGQGLQFLFEYFSETQRNKGNFPGRFSGRQFSNSRSEMNVSTLELGDSALYLCASSLIGSGREYGYTFGSGTRLTVV.